Reported below is one T cell receptor (beta chain). This entry belongs to a study of CD8 T cells in Susac syndrome. RNA in amounts of roughly 0.5 to 1 ug was reverse transcribed with random hexamers. MiXCR was run by TCRdb on the immunoSEQ multiplex PCR reads, yielding one entry per CDR3 protein. The data hold around 150,000 distinct CDR3 sequences, with roughly 94% observed a single time. Material: CD8+ T cells from PBMCs. The clonotype originates from a human donor in good health.

CDR3 coding DNA: TGCAGCGTTGAAGATCAGACTAGCGGGAGATACGAGCAGTACTTC. Its translation is CSVEDQTSGRYEQYF. This rearrangement joins TRBV29-1 to TRBJ2-7; 12 nucleotides match TRBD2. The V gene end was trimmed by 0 bases and the J gene end by 4 bases; junction bases not matched to a gene: 4. Germline V CDR1 and CDR2: SQVTM, ANQGSEA. This CDR3 has 15 amino acids.